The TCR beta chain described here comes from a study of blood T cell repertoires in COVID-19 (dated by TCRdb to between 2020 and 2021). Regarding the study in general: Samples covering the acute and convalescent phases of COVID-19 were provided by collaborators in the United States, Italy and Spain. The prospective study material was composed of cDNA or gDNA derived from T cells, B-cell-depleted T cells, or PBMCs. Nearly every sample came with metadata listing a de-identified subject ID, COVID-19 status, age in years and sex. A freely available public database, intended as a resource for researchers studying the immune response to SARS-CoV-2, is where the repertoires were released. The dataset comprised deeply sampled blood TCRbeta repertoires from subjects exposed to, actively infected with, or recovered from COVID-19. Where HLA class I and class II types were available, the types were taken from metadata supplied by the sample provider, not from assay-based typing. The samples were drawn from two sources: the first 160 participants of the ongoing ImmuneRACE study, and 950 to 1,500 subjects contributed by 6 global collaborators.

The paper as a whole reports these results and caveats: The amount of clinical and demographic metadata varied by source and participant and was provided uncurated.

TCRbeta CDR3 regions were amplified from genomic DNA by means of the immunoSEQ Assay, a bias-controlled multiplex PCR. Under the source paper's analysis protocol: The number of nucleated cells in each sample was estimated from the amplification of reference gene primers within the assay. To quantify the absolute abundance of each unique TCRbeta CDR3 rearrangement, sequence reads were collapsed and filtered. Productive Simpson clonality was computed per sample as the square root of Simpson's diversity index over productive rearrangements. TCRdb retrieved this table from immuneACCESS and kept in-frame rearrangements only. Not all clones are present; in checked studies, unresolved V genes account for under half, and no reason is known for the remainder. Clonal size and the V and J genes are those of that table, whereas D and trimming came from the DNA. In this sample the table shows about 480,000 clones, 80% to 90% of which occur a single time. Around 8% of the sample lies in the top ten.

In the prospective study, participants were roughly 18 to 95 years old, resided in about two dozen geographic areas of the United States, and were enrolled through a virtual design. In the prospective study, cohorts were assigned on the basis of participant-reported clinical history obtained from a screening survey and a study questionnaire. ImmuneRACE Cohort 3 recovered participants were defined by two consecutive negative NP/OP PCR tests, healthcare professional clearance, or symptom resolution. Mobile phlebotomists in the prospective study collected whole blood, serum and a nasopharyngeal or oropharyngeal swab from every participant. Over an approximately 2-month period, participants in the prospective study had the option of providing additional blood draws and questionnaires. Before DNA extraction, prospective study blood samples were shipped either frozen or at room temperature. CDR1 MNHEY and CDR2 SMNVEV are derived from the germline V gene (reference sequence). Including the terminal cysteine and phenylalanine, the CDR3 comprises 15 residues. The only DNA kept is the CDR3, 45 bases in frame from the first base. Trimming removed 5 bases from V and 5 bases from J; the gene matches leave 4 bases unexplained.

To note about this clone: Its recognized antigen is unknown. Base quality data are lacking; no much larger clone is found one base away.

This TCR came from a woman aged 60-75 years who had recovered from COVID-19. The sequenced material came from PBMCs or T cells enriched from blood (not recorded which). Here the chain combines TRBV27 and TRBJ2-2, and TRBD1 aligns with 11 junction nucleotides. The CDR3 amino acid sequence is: CASSPGTGGTGELFF. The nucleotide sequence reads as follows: TGTGCCAGCAGTCCCGGGACAGGGGGAACCGGGGAGCTGTTTTTT.